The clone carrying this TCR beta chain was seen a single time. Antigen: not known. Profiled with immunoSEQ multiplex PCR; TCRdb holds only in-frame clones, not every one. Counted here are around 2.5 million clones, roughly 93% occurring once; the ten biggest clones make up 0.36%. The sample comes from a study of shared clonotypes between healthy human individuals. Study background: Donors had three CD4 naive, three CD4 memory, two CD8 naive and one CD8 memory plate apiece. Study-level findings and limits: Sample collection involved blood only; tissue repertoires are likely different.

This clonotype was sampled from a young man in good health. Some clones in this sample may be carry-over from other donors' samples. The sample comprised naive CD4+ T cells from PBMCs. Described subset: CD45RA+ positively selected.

The CDR3 DNA sequence: TGTGCCAGCAGTGAAGGGACTAGCGGGAGGAACGTAGAGACCCAGTACTTC. Residues: CASSEGTSGRNVETQYF. The chain couples TRBV28 to TRBJ2-5; TRBD2 matches at 15 bases. The V and J ends lost 5 bases and 4 bases, in that order; junction bases with no gene match: 8. The germline V gene encodes CDR1 MDHEN and CDR2 SYDVKM. The CDR3 loop spans 17 amino acids.